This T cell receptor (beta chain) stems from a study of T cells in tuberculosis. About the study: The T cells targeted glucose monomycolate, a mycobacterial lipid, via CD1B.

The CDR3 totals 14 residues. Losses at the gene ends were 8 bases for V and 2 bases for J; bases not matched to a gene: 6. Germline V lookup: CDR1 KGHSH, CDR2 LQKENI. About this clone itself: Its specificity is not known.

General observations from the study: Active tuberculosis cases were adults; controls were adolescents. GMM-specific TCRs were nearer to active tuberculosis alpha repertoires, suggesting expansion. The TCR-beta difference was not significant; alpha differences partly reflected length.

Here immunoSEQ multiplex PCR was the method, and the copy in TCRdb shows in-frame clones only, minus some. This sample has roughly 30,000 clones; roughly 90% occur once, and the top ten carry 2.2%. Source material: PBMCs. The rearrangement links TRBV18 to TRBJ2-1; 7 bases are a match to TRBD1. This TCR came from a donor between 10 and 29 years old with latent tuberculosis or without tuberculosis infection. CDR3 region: CASAQGVAYNEQFF. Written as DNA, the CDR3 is TGTGCCAGCGCCCAGGGGGTAGCCTACAATGAGCAGTTCTTC.